These 13 T cell receptor beta chains share one sample of origin, sequenced in a study of blood T cell repertoires in COVID-19. Assay: immunoSEQ multiplex PCR; the TCRdb copy retains only in-frame clones and omits some. This sample carries around 64,000 clones, roughly 89% of them seen once, and the ten largest clones take 15% to 20%. Source material: peripheral blood. The receptors originated from a woman of 80 years or more with acute or convalescent COVID-19.

The chain has TRBV7-8 and TRBJ1-5; TRBD1 matches at 9 bases. The germline CDR1 and CDR2 sequences are SGHVS and FQNEAQ. The CDR3 covers 15 residues. V shed 2 bases and J 3 bases; nucleotides not matched to a gene: 2. In DNA, the CDR3 is TGTGCCAGCAGCTTACGGGACAGGGACAATCAGCCCCAGCATTTT. Its translation: CASSLRDRDNQPQHF. Full variable domain (remainder filled in from reference TRBV7-8 and TRBJ1-5): GAGVSQSPRYKVAKRGQDVALRCDPISGHVSLFWYQQALGQGPEFLTYFQNEAQLDKSGLPSDRFFAERPEGSVSTLKIQRTQQEDSAVYLCASSLRDRDNQPQHFGDGTRLSIL.

J is TRBJ2-7 and V is TRBV6-5; TRBD1 matches at 7 bases. J lost 3 bases, V lost 4 bases, and 3 bases had no gene match. The CDR3 covers 13 residues. Germline V gene lookup returns CDR1 MNHEY and CDR2 SVGAGI. Here the CDR3 DNA reads TGTGCCAGCAGTTCAGCAGGGGGCTACGAGCAGTACTTC. It is translated as CASSSAGGYEQYF.

The V and J genes are TRBV28 and TRBJ1-1; weak D call: TRBD1 (5 bases). Germline V gene data show CDR1 as MDHEN and CDR2 as SYDVKM. V shed 3 bases and J shed 1 base, with 6 bases lying between them. This CDR3 contains 13 residues. CDR3 residues: CASSFTGNTEAFF. CDR3 DNA: TGTGCCAGCAGTTTCACAGGGAACACTGAAGCTTTCTTT.

This chain links TRBV4-2 with TRBJ1-5; the D is unclear. The CDR3 covers 15 residues. Trimming stripped 3 bases from V and 0 bases from J, with 9 bases between. The V gene's germline CDR1 is LGHNA and CDR2 YNFKEQ. This CDR3 is CASSQHGDSNQPQHF. The CDR3 DNA reads as TGTGCCAGCAGCCAGCACGGGGATAGCAATCAGCCCCAGCATTTT.

This clone is deemed medium-sized. The chain recombines TRBV27 with TRBJ2-7; the match to TRBD1 covers 10 bases. The CDR3 extends over 14 amino acids. Germline trimming cut 5 bases from V and 3 bases from J; bases unmatched to any gene: 4. Germline V CDR1 and CDR2: MNHEY, SMNVEV (reference sequence). The chain's CDR3 is CASSPGDRGYEQYF. The DNA for the CDR3 is TGTGCCAGCAGTCCCGGGGACAGGGGCTACGAGCAGTACTTC.

This clone has a single count. The V gene is TRBV19, the J gene TRBJ2-2; possible D gene TRBD2, 6 bases. V lost 6 bases, J lost 3 bases, and 20 bases lay in between. CDR3 size: 17 residues. Germline V gene lookup returns CDR1 LNHDA and CDR2 SQIVND (reference sequence). This CDR3 reads CASRGRSRDSHTGELFF. The DNA for the CDR3 is TGTGCCAGTAGGGGAAGGAGCCGGGACTCGCACACCGGGGAGCTGTTTTTT.

The chain employs TRBV6-5 and TRBJ2-7; 8 nucleotides match TRBD1. With 6 bases clipped from V and 5 bases from J, the junction kept 9 bases outside the gene matches. There are 14 residues in the CDR3. Germline CDR1 and CDR2: MNHEY and SVGAGI. The CDR3: CASRMDRVLDEQYF. DNA for the CDR3: TGTGCCAGCAGGATGGACAGGGTACTGGACGAGCAGTACTTC.

The genes are TRBV28 and TRBJ2-7, with D tentatively TRBD1 (6 bases). V was trimmed by 5 bases and J by 1 base, leaving 18 bases between them. This CDR3 contains 16 residues. CDR1 and CDR2 (germline): MDHEN, SYDVKM. CDR3 in amino acids: CASSPLDSFLSYEQYF. In nucleotides, the CDR3 is TGTGCCAGCAGTCCGCTGGACAGTTTCCTATCCTACGAGCAGTACTTC. Looking up the rest from reference TRBV28 and TRBJ2-7 gives the full variable domain: DVKVTQSSRYLVKRTGEKVFLECVQDMDHENMFWYRQDPGLGLRLIYFSYDVKMKEKGDIPEGYSVSREKKERFSLILESASTNQTSMYLCASSPLDSFLSYEQYFGPGTRLTVT.

The chain has TRBV7-6 and TRBJ2-3; D ambiguous. Trimming took off 2 bases at V and 0 bases at J, with 6 bases between the two ends. Germline V lookup: CDR1 SGHVS, CDR2 FNYEAQ. CDR3 size: 14 residues. CDR3 amino acids: CASSLTTSTDTQYF. Here the CDR3 DNA reads TGTGCCAGCAGCTTAACGACTAGCACAGATACGCAGTATTTT.

This chain joins TRBV5-1 and TRBJ1-3, with unresolved D. Deletions cut 0 bases from V and 4 bases from J, with 8 bases between. CDR1 and CDR2 (germline): SGHRS, YFSETQ. This CDR3 contains 14 residues. For the CDR3, the DNA is TGCGCCAGCAGCTTGGCAGGTGGAGGAAACACCATATATTTT. As protein: CASSLAGGGNTIYF.

This chain connects TRBV6-2 or TRBV6-3 to TRBJ2-3; a possible D gene is TRBD2 (6 bases). CDR3 length equals 15 residues. Per the germline V gene, CDR1 is MNHEY and CDR2 is SVGEGT. Trimming took off 6 bases at V and 1 base at J, with 14 bases between the two ends. The DNA for the CDR3 is TGTGCCAGCAGCCCACCGGGAGTGGGCACAGATACGCAGTATTTT. Its translation: CASSPPGVGTDTQYF.

This chain connects TRBV19 to TRBJ2-5, with 8 positions matching TRBD1. The CDR3 runs to 14 residues. Germline V CDR1 and CDR2: LNHDA, SQIVND (reference sequence). J was trimmed by 5 bases and V by 5 bases; bases with no gene match: 7. CDR3 coding DNA: TGTGCCAGTAGTTACAGGGGGTTTTGGGAGACCCAGTACTTC. Its translation: CASSYRGFWETQYF.

This chain joins TRBV5-4 and TRBJ2-2, with D maybe TRBD2 (6 bases). From germline, CDR1 is SGHNT and CDR2 YYREEE (reference sequence). The CDR3 is 16 amino acids. V lost 1 base to trimming and J lost 5 bases, with 15 bases between them. The CDR3: CASSLYYGGRTGELFF. In nucleotides, the CDR3 is TGTGCCAGCAGCTTGTACTACGGGGGTCGGACCGGGGAGCTGTTTTTT.